One sample yielded the 17 T cell receptor beta chains listed below, sequenced in a study of long-term antiretroviral therapy in people with HIV (dated by TCRdb to between 2021 and 2024). Sequencing of the TRB variable region was done with the immunoSEQ hsTCRB v3.0 assay at survey level resolution. As stored in TCRdb, this immuneACCESS dataset retains in-frame rearrangements with V and J assigned. A fraction of the clones does not appear; measured against another copy, unresolved V genes explain less than half of the discrepancy, and the remainder lacks a known reason. The sample has 20,000 to 25,000 clones on record, around 76% of them singletons. The top ten hold roughly an eighth of the sample. The source was unsorted PBMCs, collected less than 1.8 years before starting antiretroviral therapy. The source of these receptors is a woman aged 40 to 50 with HIV.

CDR3 nucleotides: TGCGCCAGCAGCTTAAACAGGGGGCAGTATGGCTACACCTTC. This sequence encodes CASSLNRGQYGYTF. This rearrangement joins TRBV5-1 to TRBJ1-2; 9 bases are a match to TRBD1. Germline loops: CDR1 SGHRS, CDR2 YFSETQ. The V segment lost 2 bases and the J segment 5 bases; nucleotides outside the gene matches: 4. The CDR3 runs to 14 residues.

The chain couples TRBV25-1 to TRBJ1-1, with D hard to call. V was pared by 1 base and J by 0 bases, with 9 bases between. From germline, CDR1 is MGHDK and CDR2 SYGVNS. This CDR3 has 15 residues. The CDR3 is CASSEFKGLNTEAFF. Written as DNA, the CDR3 is TGTGCCAGCAGTGAATTTAAGGGTCTGAACACTGAAGCTTTCTTT.

V and J are TRBV27 and TRBJ2-3, with 7 positions matching TRBD2. The J segment lost 3 bases and the V segment lost 3 bases, leaving 9 bases of the junction unmatched. The CDR3 is 16 residues long. Germline CDR1 MNHEY, CDR2 SMNVEV (reference sequence). The CDR3 loop reads CASSLGLAVLTDTQYF. The CDR3 DNA is TGTGCCAGCAGTTTGGGTCTAGCGGTCCTGACAGATACGCAGTATTTT.

The rearrangement links TRBV4-1 to TRBJ1-1, with TRBD1 matching over 7 bases. Germline CDR1 reads MGHRA; CDR2 reads YSYEKL. CDR3 length: 15 amino acids. V shed 5 bases, J shed 1 base, and the junction held 7 bases outside the gene matches. CDR3 loop: CASSWTGNTNTEAFF. CDR3 nucleotide sequence: TGCGCCAGCAGCTGGACAGGCAATACGAACACTGAAGCTTTCTTT.

The chain employs TRBV19 and TRBJ1-5, with 7 bases aligning to TRBD1. The CDR3 is made up of 15 amino acids. V lost 0 bases to trimming and J lost 5 bases; unmatched junction nucleotides: 4. Germline V gives CDR1 LNHDA, CDR2 SQIVND (reference sequence). CDR3 nucleotides: TGTGCCAGTAGTATAGAAGACAGGGAGGATCAGCCCCAGCATTTT. Translated: CASSIEDREDQPQHF.

V gene TRBV20-1 combines with J gene TRBJ2-5; unclear D gene. Trimming pared 3 bases from V and 5 bases from J, leaving 7 bases between. The germline V gene encodes CDR1 DFQATT and CDR2 SNEGSKA (reference sequence). The CDR3 spans 11 residues. In nucleotides, the CDR3 is TGCAGTGCTAGTCGGACCGAGACCCAGTACTTC. Translation: CSASRTETQYF.

The rearrangement uses TRBV6-6 and TRBJ2-1; no reliable D call. This CDR3 is 14 amino acids long. The ends were cut back, 0 bases at V and 3 bases at J, with 6 bases in the middle. Germline V lookup: CDR1 MNHNY, CDR2 SVGAGI (reference sequence). In nucleotides, the CDR3 is TGTGCCAGCAGTTACTCGACCATCTACAATGAGCAGTTCTTC. Amino acid sequence: CASSYSTIYNEQFF.

V usage is TRBV30 and J usage is TRBJ1-1; D not certain. This CDR3 spans 13 amino acids. Per germline, CDR1 GTSNPN and CDR2 SVGIG (reference sequence). Trimming stripped 6 bases from V and 2 bases from J, with 13 bases between. The CDR3 bases are TGTGCCTGCCTTTCGTGGGAAAACACTGAAGCTTTCTTT. Protein product: CACLSWENTEAFF.

V and J are TRBV5-1 and TRBJ1-1; no reliable D call. The ends were cut back, 1 base at V and 1 base at J, with 5 bases in the middle. CDR3 size: 13 residues. Germline CDR1 SGHRS, CDR2 YFSETQ. CDR3 nucleotide sequence: TGCGCCAGCAGCTTGAATCGGAACACTGAAGCTTTCTTT. It translates to CASSLNRNTEAFF. The entire variable domain, with the rest obtained from reference TRBV5-1 and TRBJ1-1, is as follows: KAGVTQTPRYLIKTRGQQVTLSCSPISGHRSVSWYQQTPGQGLQFLFEYFSETQRNKGNFPGRFSGRQFSNSRSEMNVSTLELGDSALYLCASSLNRNTEAFFGQGTRLTVV.

This clone was seen only a few times. V and J are TRBV5-4 and TRBJ1-1; D might be TRBD1 (5 bases). The CDR3 is 13 residues long. From germline, CDR1 is SGHNT and CDR2 YYREEE (reference sequence). V was trimmed by 5 bases and J by 4 bases, leaving 12 bases between them. The CDR3 DNA follows: TGTGCCAGCAGTTTTCAGGGAGGCACTGAAGCTTTCTTT. It codes for CASSFQGGTEAFF.

The chain recombines TRBV2 with TRBJ2-1; D might be TRBD1 (6 bases). This CDR3 comprises 15 residues. Trimming removed 5 bases from V and 9 bases from J, with 20 bases in between. CDR1 is SNHLY, CDR2 FYNNEI, per germline. Here the CDR3 reads CASSKTLGGGSEQFF. DNA of the CDR3: TGTGCCAGCAGTAAAACACTAGGGGGTGGGAGTGAGCAGTTCTTC. Variable domain in full (rest from reference TRBV2 and TRBJ2-1): EPEVTQTPSHQVTQMGQEVILRCVPISNHLYFYWYRQILGQKVEFLVSFYNNEISEKSEIFDDQFSVERPDGSNFTLKIRSTKLEDSAMYFCASSKTLGGGSEQFFGPGTRLTVL.

This chain connects TRBV11-2 to TRBJ2-1; no reliable D call. The V gene lost 2 bases and the J gene lost 0 bases, with 11 bases spanning the gap. This CDR3 comprises 16 residues. CDR1 SGHAT and CDR2 FQNNGV come from the germline V gene. The CDR3 sequence: CASSLRMVPSYNEQFF. In nucleotides, the CDR3 is TGTGCCAGCAGCTTAAGGATGGTTCCCTCCTACAATGAGCAGTTCTTC.

CDR3 amino acids: CASSILAGASEQYF. The CDR3 DNA reads as TGTGCCAGTAGTATATTAGCGGGAGCCAGCGAGCAGTACTTC. This chain joins TRBV19 and TRBJ2-7; 9 bases line up with TRBD2. There are 14 residues in the CDR3. Losses at the gene ends were 2 bases for V and 6 bases for J; bases not matched to a gene: 5. The germline CDR1 and CDR2 sequences are LNHDA and SQIVND (reference sequence).

The genes are TRBV19 and TRBJ1-5; D may be TRBD1 (5 bases). The germline V gene has CDR1 LNHDA and CDR2 SQIVND (reference sequence). V lost 5 bases to trimming and J lost 7 bases, with 15 bases between them. The CDR3 covers 14 residues. CDR3 amino acids: CASSEQASGQPQHF. The DNA of the CDR3 is TGTGCCAGTAGTGAACAGGCCTCGGGGCAGCCCCAGCATTTT.

This chain joins TRBV7-6 and TRBJ2-2, with 10 bases identical to TRBD1. V dropped 5 bases and J dropped 3; count of bases not matched to a gene: 9. This CDR3 spans 17 amino acids. CDR1 is SGHVS and CDR2 is FNYEAQ in the germline V gene. The CDR3 DNA reads TGTGCCAGCAGCCGACCGACAGGGGGCTTGGACACCGGGGAGCTGTTTTTT. Protein product: CASSRPTGGLDTGELFF.

Relative to its sample, this clone is medium-sized (0.01 to 0.1%). The CDR3 protein is CASSLAVQSYEQYF. The CDR3 nucleotides are TGTGCCAGCAGCTTAGCGGTTCAGTCCTACGAGCAGTACTTC. The chain carries TRBV7-8 and TRBJ2-7; D uncertain. V gave up 0 bases and J gave up 1 base, with 7 bases separating them. Germline lookup yields CDR1 SGHVS and CDR2 FQNEAQ. The CDR3 consists of 14 residues.

In this sample, this clone turned up a few times. The chain combines TRBV10-2 with TRBJ2-7; 7 bases line up with TRBD1. The CDR3 covers 14 residues. Looked up from germline, CDR1 is WSHSY and CDR2 is SAAADI. Trimming cost V 7 bases and J 3 bases; bases outside gene matches: 9. The CDR3 DNA sequence: TGCGCCAGCACCGGACGCAGGGGGTTCTACGAGCAGTACTTC. This translates into CASTGRRGFYEQYF.